One and the same sample provided the 21 T cell receptor beta chains below, sequenced in a study of OX40 agonist ivuxolimab in advanced cancers. Library method: the immunoSEQ multiplex PCR assay. Here the immuneACCESS table is served through TCRdb, limited to in-frame sequences with V and J called. Missing clones are a known gap in these copies; in checked studies unresolved V genes cover under half, and the rest lacks a known reason. Across this sample there are 55,000 to 75,000 clones, with about 85% seen only once. The ten top clones hold about 1% of the sample. Sequenced here: CD4+ or CD8+ T cells sorted from blood, sampled in a trial of the OX40 agonist ivuxolimab. These receptors all stem from an adult with an advanced solid tumor such as melanoma, head and neck, liver or kidney cancer.

This rearrangement joins TRBV19 to TRBJ2-1, with a possible D match to TRBD1 (7 bases). The CDR3 is made up of 15 amino acids. Germline V gene sequence: CDR1 LNHDA, CDR2 SQIVND (reference sequence). V was pared by 3 bases and J by 4 bases, with 13 bases between. The CDR3 is CASSISTGTYNEQFF. The CDR3 DNA is TGTGCCAGTAGTATTTCGACAGGGACTTACAATGAGCAGTTCTTC.

This chain connects TRBV4-3 to TRBJ2-7, with 13 bases identical to TRBD2. CDR3 size: 17 residues. Germline CDR1 and CDR2: LGHNA and YSLEER. V dropped 0 bases and J dropped 4; count of bases not matched to a gene: 6. The CDR3 DNA reads TGCGCCAGCAGCCAAGATTGGACTAGCGGGAGTAGTTACGAGCAGTACTTC. Its translation: CASSQDWTSGSSYEQYF.

CDR3 residues: CASSEGTDPYEQYF. The CDR3 DNA sequence: TGTGCCAGCAGCGAGGGGACAGACCCCTACGAGCAGTACTTC. The chain employs TRBV7-3 and TRBJ2-7; 7 nucleotides match TRBD1. CDR3 length equals 14 residues. Germline V gene sequence: CDR1 SGHTA, CDR2 FQGTGA. The V and J ends lost 5 bases and 2 bases, in that order; junction bases with no gene match: 6.

The V and J genes are TRBV28 and TRBJ1-5; weak D call: TRBD1 (5 bases). This CDR3 spans 14 amino acids. The germline CDR1 and CDR2 sequences are MDHEN and SYDVKM. V lost 3 bases, J lost 4 bases, and 10 bases lay in between. The DNA for the CDR3 is TGTGCCAGCAGTTTCTTAGGGGAAAATCAGCCCCAGCATTTT. Protein: CASSFLGENQPQHF.

The chain has TRBV7-3 and TRBJ1-2, with D possibly matching TRBD1 (5 bases). The CDR3 has 15 amino acids. Germline lookup yields CDR1 SGHTA and CDR2 FQGTGA. Trimming removed 0 bases at V and 8 bases at J, with 16 bases between. This CDR3 reads CASSLTADGAGGYTF. CDR3 nucleotide sequence: TGTGCCAGCAGCTTAACCGCCGATGGGGCTGGCGGCTACACCTTC.

The V call is TRBV7-2, the J call TRBJ2-1; 12 bases line up with TRBD2. Trimming took 6 bases from V and 10 from J; bases not matched to a gene: 13. The CDR3 consists of 16 residues. The V gene's germline CDR1 is SGHTA and CDR2 FQGNSA. CDR3 sequence: CASSRLAGGPRGEQFF. CDR3 bases: TGTGCCAGCAGTCGTCTAGCGGGAGGGCCCCGGGGGGAGCAGTTCTTC.

The rearrangement joins TRBV25-1 to TRBJ2-7; D assignment may be TRBD1 or TRBD2 (5 bases each). V dropped 3 bases and J dropped 1 base, with 13 bases sitting between them. Germline values: CDR1 MGHDK, CDR2 SYGVNS. The CDR3 contains 15 residues. Written as DNA, the CDR3 is TGTGCCAGCAGTGACTGGGGGAGTTCTTCCTACGAGCAGTACTTC. Its protein is CASSDWGSSSYEQYF.

The V gene is TRBV10-3, the J gene TRBJ1-1, with D perhaps matching TRBD1 (5 bases). The CDR3 extends over 15 amino acids. The V gene lost 0 bases and the J gene lost 3 bases, with 11 bases spanning the gap. Germline V gives CDR1 ENHRY, CDR2 SYGVKD. DNA of the CDR3: TGTGCCATCAGTGAGTCGCGGGGGAGGGACACTGAAGCTTTCTTT. Amino acid sequence: CAISESRGRDTEAFF.

In its sample, this clone was seen a few times. The V gene is TRBV7-2, the J gene TRBJ2-3; D is uncertain. This CDR3 comprises 12 residues. Per germline, CDR1 SGHTA and CDR2 FQGNSA. V was trimmed by 8 bases and J by 1 base, leaving 7 bases between them. The chain's CDR3 is CASVTGTDTQYF. The CDR3, as DNA: TGTGCCAGCGTCACTGGCACAGATACGCAGTATTTT.

The chain combines TRBV19 with TRBJ2-7, with D perhaps matching TRBD1 (6 bases). The CDR3 runs 15 residues. V lost 5 bases and J 1 base, leaving 15 bases between the germline ends. In germline, CDR1 is LNHDA, CDR2 SQIVND (reference sequence). In DNA, the CDR3 is TGTGCCAGTAGTGCGCGGACAGATGCTTCCTACGAGCAGTACTTC. This gives the protein CASSARTDASYEQYF.

The J gene is TRBJ1-2, the V gene TRBV19; no definite D call. The CDR3 is 12 amino acids. The V and J ends lost 3 bases and 8 bases respectively, with 10 bases between them. Per germline, CDR1 LNHDA and CDR2 SQIVND (reference sequence). CDR3 residues: CASSMADDGYTF. Here the CDR3 DNA reads TGTGCCAGTAGTATGGCAGATGACGGCTACACCTTC.

V is TRBV4-3 and J is TRBJ2-5; D might be TRBD2 (6 bases). The end of the DNA aligns better with TRBJ2-7, so the J call may be wrong. The CDR3 is 17 residues long. The germline gives CDR1 LGHNA, CDR2 YSLEER. The CDR3 here is CASSQMAGWKSSYEQYF. CDR3 nucleotide sequence: TGCGCCAGCAGCCAGATGGCGGGATGGAAAAGCTCCTACGAGCAGTACTTC.

The V gene is TRBV27, the J gene TRBJ2-1; 8 bases agree with TRBD1. The germline V gene has CDR1 MNHEY and CDR2 SMNVEV (reference sequence). The CDR3 totals 16 residues. Germline trimming cut 3 bases from V and 1 base from J; bases unmatched to any gene: 5. CDR3 protein: CASSFSRTGSYNEQFF. CDR3 nucleotide sequence: TGTGCCAGCAGTTTTAGCCGGACAGGGTCCTACAATGAGCAGTTCTTC.

The chain links TRBV7-2 to TRBJ1-5; the D is unclear. This CDR3 region has 14 residues. V lost 1 base, J lost 1 base, and 5 bases lay in between. Germline V gene sequence: CDR1 SGHTA, CDR2 FQGNSA. This CDR3 is CASSLGHSNQPQHF. The CDR3 bases are TGTGCCAGCAGCTTAGGTCACAGCAATCAGCCCCAGCATTTT.

This chain uses TRBV19 with TRBJ1-5; 7 nucleotides align to TRBD1. V trimming: 5 bases; J trimming: 1 base; junction bases outside the gene matches: 5. This CDR3 comprises 15 residues. In germline, CDR1 is LNHDA, CDR2 SQIVND (reference sequence). The CDR3 region is CASSEQGLSNQPQHF. The CDR3 DNA follows: TGTGCCAGTAGTGAACAGGGGTTGAGCAATCAGCCCCAGCATTTT.

The chain links TRBV11-2 to TRBJ1-1; D is unclear. CDR1 is SGHAT, CDR2 FQNNGV, per germline. CDR3 size: 12 residues. V was trimmed by 5 bases and J by 1 base, leaving 5 bases between them. The CDR3 spells CASSHTNTEAFF. CDR3 nucleotides: TGTGCCAGCAGCCATACGAACACTGAAGCTTTCTTT.

The chain uses TRBV2 and TRBJ2-1; the match to TRBD1 covers 9 bases. In germline, CDR1 is SNHLY, CDR2 FYNNEI. With 8 bases clipped from V and 4 bases from J, the junction kept 6 bases outside the gene matches. This CDR3 comprises 14 residues. CDR3 sequence (DNA): TGTGCCAGCCAAACCGGGACAGGGTACAATGAGCAGTTCTTC. The encoded protein is CASQTGTGYNEQFF.

J is TRBJ1-2 and V is TRBV19, with 8 nucleotides matching TRBD1. The CDR3 covers 16 residues. Trimming at V came to 7 bases and at J to 2 bases, leaving 12 bases not matched to a gene. Germline CDR1 is LNHDA and CDR2 is SQIVND (reference sequence). As DNA, the CDR3 is TGTGCCAGTATCCGAACGGACAGGGCGGGGAACTATGGCTACACCTTC. The encoded protein is CASIRTDRAGNYGYTF.

The rearrangement uses TRBV7-2 and TRBJ1-2, with D uncertain. Germline V CDR1 and CDR2: SGHTA, FQGNSA. V was shortened by 5 bases and J by 4 bases, with 14 bases between the two germline ends. CDR3 length: 14 amino acids. The CDR3: CASSLGGFPYGYTF. In nucleotides, the CDR3 is TGTGCCAGCAGCCTAGGTGGTTTCCCCTATGGCTACACCTTC.

This sequence joins TRBV6-6 and TRBJ2-3; 9 bases match TRBD1. V lost 6 bases, J lost 1 base, and 5 bases stayed unmatched. This CDR3 has 15 residues. Germline CDR1 MNHNY, CDR2 SVGAGI (reference sequence). The CDR3 protein is CASSLGQGGTDTQYF. DNA for the CDR3: TGTGCCAGCAGCCTGGGACAGGGCGGCACAGATACGCAGTATTTT.

The genes are TRBV2 and TRBJ2-1; tentative D call: TRBD1 (6 bases). CDR1 and CDR2 (germline): SNHLY, FYNNEI. V shed 6 bases and J shed 3 bases, with 9 bases lying between them. The CDR3 spans 13 residues. Here the CDR3 reads CASSVDSYNEQFF. The CDR3 nucleotides are TGTGCCAGCAGCGTGGACAGCTACAATGAGCAGTTCTTC.